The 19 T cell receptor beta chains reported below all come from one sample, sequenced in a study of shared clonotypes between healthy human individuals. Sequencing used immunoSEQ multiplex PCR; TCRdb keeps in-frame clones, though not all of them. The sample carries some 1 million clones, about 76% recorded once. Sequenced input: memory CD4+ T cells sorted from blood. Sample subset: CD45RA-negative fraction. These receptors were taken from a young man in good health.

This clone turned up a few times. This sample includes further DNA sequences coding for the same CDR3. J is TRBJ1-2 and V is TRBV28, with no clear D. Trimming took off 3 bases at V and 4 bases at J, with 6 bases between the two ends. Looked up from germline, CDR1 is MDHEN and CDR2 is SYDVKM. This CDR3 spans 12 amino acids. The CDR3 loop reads CASSLAGYGYTF. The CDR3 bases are TGTGCCAGCAGTTTGGCGGGCTATGGCTACACCTTC.

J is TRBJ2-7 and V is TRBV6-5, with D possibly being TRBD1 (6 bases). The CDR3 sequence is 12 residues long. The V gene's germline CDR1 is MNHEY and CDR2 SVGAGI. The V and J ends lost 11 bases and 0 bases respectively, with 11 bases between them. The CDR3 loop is CAVQGTSYEQYF. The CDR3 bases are TGTGCCGTGCAGGGGACCTCCTACGAGCAGTACTTC.

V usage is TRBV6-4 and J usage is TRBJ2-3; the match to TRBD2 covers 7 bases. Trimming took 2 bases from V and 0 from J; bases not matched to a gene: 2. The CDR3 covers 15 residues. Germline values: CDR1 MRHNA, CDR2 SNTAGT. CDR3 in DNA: TGTGCCAGCAGTGACAGAGCGGGAAGCACAGATACGCAGTATTTT. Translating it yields CASSDRAGSTDTQYF.

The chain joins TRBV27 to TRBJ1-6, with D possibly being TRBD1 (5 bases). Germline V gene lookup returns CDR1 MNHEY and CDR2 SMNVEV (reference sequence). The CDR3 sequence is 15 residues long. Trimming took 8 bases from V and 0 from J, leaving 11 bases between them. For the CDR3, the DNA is TGTGCCAGCCCATGGAGGGGCTCCTATAATTCACCCCTCCACTTT. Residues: CASPWRGSYNSPLHF.

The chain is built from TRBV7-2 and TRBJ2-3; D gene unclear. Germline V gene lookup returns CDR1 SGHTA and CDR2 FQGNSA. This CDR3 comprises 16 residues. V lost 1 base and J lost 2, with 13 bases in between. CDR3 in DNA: TGTGCCAGCAGCTTAGTCGCGGCTAAAAACACAGATACGCAGTATTTT. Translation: CASSLVAAKNTDTQYF.

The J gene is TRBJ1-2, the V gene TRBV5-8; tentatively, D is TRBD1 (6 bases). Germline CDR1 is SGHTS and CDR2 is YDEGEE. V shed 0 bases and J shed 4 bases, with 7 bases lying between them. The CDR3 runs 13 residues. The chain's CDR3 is CASSLVGGYGYTF. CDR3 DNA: TGTGCCAGCAGCTTGGTAGGGGGCTATGGCTACACCTTC.

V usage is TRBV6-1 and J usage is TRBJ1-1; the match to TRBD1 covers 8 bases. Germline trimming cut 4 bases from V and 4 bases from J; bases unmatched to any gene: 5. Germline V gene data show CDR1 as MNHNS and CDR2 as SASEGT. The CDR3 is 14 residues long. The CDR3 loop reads CASSVVDRVTEAFF. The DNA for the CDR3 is TGTGCCAGCAGTGTTGTGGACAGGGTCACTGAAGCTTTCTTT.

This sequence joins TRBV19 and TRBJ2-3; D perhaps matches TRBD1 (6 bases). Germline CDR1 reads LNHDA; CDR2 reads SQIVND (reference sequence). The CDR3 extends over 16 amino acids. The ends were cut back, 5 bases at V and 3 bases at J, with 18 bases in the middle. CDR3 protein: CASSPGLTGLTDTQYF. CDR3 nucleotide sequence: TGTGCCAGTAGTCCAGGCCTTACAGGGTTAACAGATACGCAGTATTTT.

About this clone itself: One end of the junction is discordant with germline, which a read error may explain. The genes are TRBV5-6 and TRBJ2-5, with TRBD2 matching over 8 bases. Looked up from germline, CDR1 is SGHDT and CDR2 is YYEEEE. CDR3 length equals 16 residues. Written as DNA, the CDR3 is TGTGCCCGCAGCCGGGGCGGGGGGCGGGGCCAAGAGACCCAGTACTTC. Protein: CARSRGGGRGQETQYF.

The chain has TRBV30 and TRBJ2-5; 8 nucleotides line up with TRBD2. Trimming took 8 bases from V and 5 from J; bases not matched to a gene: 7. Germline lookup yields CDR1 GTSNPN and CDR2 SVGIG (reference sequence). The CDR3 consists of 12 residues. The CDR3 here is CAIERGSETQYF. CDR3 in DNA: TGTGCCATAGAGCGGGGGAGCGAGACCCAGTACTTC.

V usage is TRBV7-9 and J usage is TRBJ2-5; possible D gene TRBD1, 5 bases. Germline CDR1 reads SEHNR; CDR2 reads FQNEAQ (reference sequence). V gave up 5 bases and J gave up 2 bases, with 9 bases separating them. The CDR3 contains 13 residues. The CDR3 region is CASSRRQQETQYF. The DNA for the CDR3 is TGTGCCAGCAGCCGTAGACAGCAAGAGACCCAGTACTTC. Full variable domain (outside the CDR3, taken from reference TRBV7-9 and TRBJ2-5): DTGVSQNPRHKITKRGQNVTFRCDPISEHNRLYWYRQTLGQGPEFLTYFQNEAQLEKSRLLSDRFSAERPKGSFSTLEIQRTEQGDSAMYLCASSRRQQETQYFGPGTRLLVL.

As DNA, the CDR3 is TGTGCCTGGAGTGTTGACAGGGGGATGTATAGCAATCAGCCCCAGCATTTT. Its protein product is CAWSVDRGMYSNQPQHF. The V call is TRBV30, the J call TRBJ1-5, with 9 bases matching TRBD1. This CDR3 region has 17 residues. The V gene's germline CDR1 is GTSNPN and CDR2 SVGIG (reference sequence). With V trimmed by 0 bases and J by 0 bases, 6 bases remained unmatched.

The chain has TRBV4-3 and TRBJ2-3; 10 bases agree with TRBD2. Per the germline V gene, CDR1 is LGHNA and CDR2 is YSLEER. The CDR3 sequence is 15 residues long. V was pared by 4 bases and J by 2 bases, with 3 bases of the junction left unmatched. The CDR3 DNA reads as TGCGCCAGCAGCCGGGGGACTAGCGCCACAGATACGCAGTATTTT. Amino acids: CASSRGTSATDTQYF.

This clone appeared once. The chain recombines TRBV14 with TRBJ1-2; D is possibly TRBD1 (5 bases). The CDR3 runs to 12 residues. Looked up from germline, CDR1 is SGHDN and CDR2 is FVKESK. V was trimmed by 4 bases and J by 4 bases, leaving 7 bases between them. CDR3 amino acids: CASSPGAYGYTF. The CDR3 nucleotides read TGTGCCAGCAGCCCCGGGGCCTATGGCTACACCTTC.

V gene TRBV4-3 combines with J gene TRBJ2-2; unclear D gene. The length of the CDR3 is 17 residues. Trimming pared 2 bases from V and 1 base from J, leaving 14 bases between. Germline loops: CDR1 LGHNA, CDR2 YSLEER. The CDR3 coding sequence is TGCGCCAGCAGCCAAAGAAGGAGTGTGGAGAACACCGGGGAGCTGTTTTTT. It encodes CASSQRRSVENTGELFF.

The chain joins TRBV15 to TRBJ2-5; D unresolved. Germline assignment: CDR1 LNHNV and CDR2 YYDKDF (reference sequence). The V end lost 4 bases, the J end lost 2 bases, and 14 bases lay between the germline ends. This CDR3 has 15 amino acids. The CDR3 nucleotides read TGTGCCACCAGCACAAACCTCGGAACGCAAGAGACCCAGTACTTC. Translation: CATSTNLGTQETQYF.

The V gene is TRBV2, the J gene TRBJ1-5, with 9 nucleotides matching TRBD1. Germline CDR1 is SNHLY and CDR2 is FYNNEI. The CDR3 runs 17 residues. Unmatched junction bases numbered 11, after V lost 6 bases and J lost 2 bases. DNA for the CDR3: TGTGCCAGCAGGCCGGGACAGGGCATTGTGGGCAATCAGCCCCAGCATTTT. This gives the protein CASRPGQGIVGNQPQHF.

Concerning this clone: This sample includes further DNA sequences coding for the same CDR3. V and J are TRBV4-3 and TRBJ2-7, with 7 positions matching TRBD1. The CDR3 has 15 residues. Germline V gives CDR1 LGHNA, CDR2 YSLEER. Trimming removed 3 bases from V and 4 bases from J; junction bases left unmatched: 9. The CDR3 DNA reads TGCGCCAGCAGCCAGGATTCCGGGACAGCTTACGAGCAGTACTTC. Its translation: CASSQDSGTAYEQYF.

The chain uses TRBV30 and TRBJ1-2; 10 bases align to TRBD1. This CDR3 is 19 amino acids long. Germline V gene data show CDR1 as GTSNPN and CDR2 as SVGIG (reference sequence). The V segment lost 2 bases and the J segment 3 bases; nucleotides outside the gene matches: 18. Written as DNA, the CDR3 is TGTGCCTGGAGTAAGGTGATAATTCGACAGGGGGCGCTGGACTATGGCTACACCTTC. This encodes CAWSKVIIRQGALDYGYTF.